This TCR beta chain was found in a study of PD-1 blockade in classical Hodgkin lymphoma. Points from the study as a whole: Relapsed/refractory patients reportedly had lower baseline diversity than newly diagnosed patients. Researchers reported that CD4+ TCR diversity, though not CD8+, rose significantly by C4D1.

Time point denoted: cycle 4 day 1 (C4D1), after less than seven weeks of nivolumab. Each patient's relapse followed autologous stem cell transplantation, and brentuximab vedotin exposure varied. Best outcomes ranged across complete response, partial response and progressive disease. V lost 2 bases, J lost 6 bases, and 12 bases stayed unmatched. From germline, CDR1 is SGHAT and CDR2 FQNNGV. This CDR3 has 17 amino acids. As concerns this clone: Its antigen is still unknown.

Profiling relied on immunoSEQ multiplex PCR, and the TCRdb table lists in-frame clones only, not all of them. Among tens of thousands of clones listed, 70% to 90% were seen once. Sequenced here: peripheral blood mononuclear cells (PBMCs), sampled before the fourth cycle of nivolumab. This rearrangement joins TRBV11-2 to TRBJ2-4; TRBD2 aligns across 8 bases. The receptor comes from a human donor with classical Hodgkin lymphoma. The CDR3 nucleotides are TGTGCCAGCAGCTTAAGTCCCGGGACCGGGAGGGGAAACATTCAGTACTTC. Protein sequence: CASSLSPGTGRGNIQYF.